In this sample, the clone carrying this T cell receptor (beta chain) turned up many times. Its antigen is unidentified. TCRdb passed the reads through MiXCR, listing each CDR3 protein once. Of around 570,000 distinct CDR3 sequences in the sample, roughly 42% were seen once. This sample was included in a study of T cell repertoires in cytomegalovirus infection. On the study more broadly: CMV infection together with matching HLA type was indicated by public TCR beta signatures.

Germline V gives CDR1 SGHVS, CDR2 FQNEAQ. The CDR3 covers 14 residues. V shed 1 base and J shed 7 bases, with 14 bases lying between them. Source: cultured PBMCs, taken from culture after CMV antigen stimulation. V is TRBV7-8 and J is TRBJ2-7; possibly TRBD2 for D (6 bases). The receptor was derived from a human donor in good health (CMV status not recorded). Some clones in this sample may be carry-over from other donors' samples. CDR3 sequence: CASSLDSGGLEQYF. CDR3 DNA: TGTGCCAGCAGCTTAGACAGCGGAGGGTTGGAGCAGTACTTC.